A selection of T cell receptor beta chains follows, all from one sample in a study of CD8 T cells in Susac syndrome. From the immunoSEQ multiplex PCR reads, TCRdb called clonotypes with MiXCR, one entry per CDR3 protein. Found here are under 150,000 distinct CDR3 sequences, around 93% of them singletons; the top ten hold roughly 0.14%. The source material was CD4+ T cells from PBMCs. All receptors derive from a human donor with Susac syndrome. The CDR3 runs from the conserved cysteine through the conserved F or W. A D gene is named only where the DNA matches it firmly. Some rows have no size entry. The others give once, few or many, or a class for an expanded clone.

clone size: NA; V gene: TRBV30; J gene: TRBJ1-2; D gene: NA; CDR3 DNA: TGTGCCTGGAGTCCAGCGAACTATGGCTACACCTTC; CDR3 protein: CAWSPANYGYTF
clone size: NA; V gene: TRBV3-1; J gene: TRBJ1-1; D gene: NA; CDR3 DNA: TGTGCCAGCAGCCAAGACCCTCCAGGCGAAGCTTTCTTT; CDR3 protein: CASSQDPPGEAFF
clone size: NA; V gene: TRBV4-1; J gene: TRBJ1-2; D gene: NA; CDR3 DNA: TGCGCCAGCAGCCATGGGGTTTTCGGCAGGGAGAGTGGCTACACCTTC; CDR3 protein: CASSHGVFGRESGYTF
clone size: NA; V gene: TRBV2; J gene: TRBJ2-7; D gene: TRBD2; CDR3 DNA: TGTGCCAGCGAAATAGCGGGAGGTTCCTACGAGCAGTACTTC; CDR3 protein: CASEIAGGSYEQYF
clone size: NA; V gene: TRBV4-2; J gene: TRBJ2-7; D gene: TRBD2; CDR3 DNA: TGTGCCAGCAGCCTCGGCAGCGGGAGCCACGAGCAGTACTTC; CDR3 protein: CASSLGSGSHEQYF
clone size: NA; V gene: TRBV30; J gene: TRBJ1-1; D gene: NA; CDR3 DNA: TGTGCCTGGAGGCTTGTCAGGGTCACTGAAGCTTTCTTT; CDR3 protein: CAWRLVRVTEAFF
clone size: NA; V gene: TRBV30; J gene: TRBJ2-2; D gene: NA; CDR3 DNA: TGTGCCTCAAGGTCCGACGGGGAGCTGTTTTTT; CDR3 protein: CASRSDGELFF
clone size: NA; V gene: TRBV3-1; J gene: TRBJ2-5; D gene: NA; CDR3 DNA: TGTGCCAGCAGCCAGTACTCAGTCTCCGCCACGACCCAGTACTTC; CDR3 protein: CASSQYSVSATTQYF
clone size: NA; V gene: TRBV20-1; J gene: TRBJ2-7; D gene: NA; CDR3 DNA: TGCAGTGCTAGAGGCCATGACAGAGGATACGAGCAGTACTTC; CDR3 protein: CSARGHDRGYEQYF
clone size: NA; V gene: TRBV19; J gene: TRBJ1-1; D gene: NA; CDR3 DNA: TGTGCCAGTACCGACACCTCGAACACTGAAGCTTTCTTT; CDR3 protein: CASTDTSNTEAFF
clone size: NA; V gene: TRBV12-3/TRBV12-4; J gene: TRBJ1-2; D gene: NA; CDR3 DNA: TGTGCCAGCAGTTTACTCAGGGGAAGTGGCTACACCTTC; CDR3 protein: CASSLLRGSGYTF
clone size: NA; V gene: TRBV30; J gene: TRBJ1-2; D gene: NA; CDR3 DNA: TGTGCCTGGAGCACGCTGGGGTCGGTTACCTTC; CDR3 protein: CAWSTLGSVTF
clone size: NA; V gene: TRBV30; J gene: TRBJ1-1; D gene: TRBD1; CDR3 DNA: TGTGCCTGGAGCGGATCCAGGGGGGGGAATTCTGAAGCTTTCTTT; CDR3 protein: CAWSGSRGGNSEAFF
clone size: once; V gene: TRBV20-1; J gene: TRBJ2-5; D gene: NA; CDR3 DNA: TGCAGTGCCAAGCCTGGGGGCGGGGGCTGGGAGACCCAGTACTTC; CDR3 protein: CSAKPGGGGWETQYF
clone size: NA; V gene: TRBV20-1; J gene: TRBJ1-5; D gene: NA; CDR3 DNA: TGCAGTGCTTTTACAGGGACAAATCAGCCCCAGCATTTT; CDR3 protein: CSAFTGTNQPQHF
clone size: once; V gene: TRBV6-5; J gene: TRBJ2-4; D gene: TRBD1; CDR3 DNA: TGTGCCAGCAGCTCCGGGACAGGGAACAAAAACATTCAGTACTTC; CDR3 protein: CASSSGTGNKNIQYF
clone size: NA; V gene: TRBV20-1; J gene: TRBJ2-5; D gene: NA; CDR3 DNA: TGCAGTTCGGGCTCGGGGAACAGAGAGACCCAGTACTTC; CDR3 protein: CSSGSGNRETQYF
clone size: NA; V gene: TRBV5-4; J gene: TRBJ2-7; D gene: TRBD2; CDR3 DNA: TGTGCCAGCAGCTTGACAATCGGACTAGCGGCCTCCTACGAGCAGTACTTC; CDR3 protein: CASSLTIGLAASYEQYF
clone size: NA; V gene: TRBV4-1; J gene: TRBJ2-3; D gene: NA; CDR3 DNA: TGCGCCAGCAGCCAAGAGGTAGCGAGCACAGATACGCAGTATTTT; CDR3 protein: CASSQEVASTDTQYF
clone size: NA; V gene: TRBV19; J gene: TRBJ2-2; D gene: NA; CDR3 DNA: TGTGCCAGTAGTATTGATATGTGGGGCAACGGGGAGCTGTTTTTT; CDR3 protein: CASSIDMWGNGELFF
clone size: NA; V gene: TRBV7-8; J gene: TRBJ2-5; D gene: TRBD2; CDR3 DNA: TGTGCCAGCAGCAGCGGGGCGACGCAAGAGACCCAGTACTTC; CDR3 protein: CASSSGATQETQYF
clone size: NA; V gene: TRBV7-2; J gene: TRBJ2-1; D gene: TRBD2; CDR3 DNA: TGTGCCAGCAGCCCGCTTAGCGGGGGGGCCGGGGAGCAGTTCTTC; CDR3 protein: CASSPLSGGAGEQFF
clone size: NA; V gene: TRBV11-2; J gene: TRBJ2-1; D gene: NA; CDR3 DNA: TGTGCCAGCAGCTTAGGGCAGGGCAATGAGCAGTTCTTC; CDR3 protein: CASSLGQGNEQFF
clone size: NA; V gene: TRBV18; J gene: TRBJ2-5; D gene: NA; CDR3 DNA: TGTGCCAGCTCTCAAGGGAGTGAAGAGACCCAGTACTTC; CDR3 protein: CASSQGSEETQYF
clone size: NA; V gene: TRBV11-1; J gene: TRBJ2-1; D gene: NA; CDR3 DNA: TGTGCCAGCAGCCGCGACAATGAGCAGTTCTTC; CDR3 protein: CASSRDNEQFF